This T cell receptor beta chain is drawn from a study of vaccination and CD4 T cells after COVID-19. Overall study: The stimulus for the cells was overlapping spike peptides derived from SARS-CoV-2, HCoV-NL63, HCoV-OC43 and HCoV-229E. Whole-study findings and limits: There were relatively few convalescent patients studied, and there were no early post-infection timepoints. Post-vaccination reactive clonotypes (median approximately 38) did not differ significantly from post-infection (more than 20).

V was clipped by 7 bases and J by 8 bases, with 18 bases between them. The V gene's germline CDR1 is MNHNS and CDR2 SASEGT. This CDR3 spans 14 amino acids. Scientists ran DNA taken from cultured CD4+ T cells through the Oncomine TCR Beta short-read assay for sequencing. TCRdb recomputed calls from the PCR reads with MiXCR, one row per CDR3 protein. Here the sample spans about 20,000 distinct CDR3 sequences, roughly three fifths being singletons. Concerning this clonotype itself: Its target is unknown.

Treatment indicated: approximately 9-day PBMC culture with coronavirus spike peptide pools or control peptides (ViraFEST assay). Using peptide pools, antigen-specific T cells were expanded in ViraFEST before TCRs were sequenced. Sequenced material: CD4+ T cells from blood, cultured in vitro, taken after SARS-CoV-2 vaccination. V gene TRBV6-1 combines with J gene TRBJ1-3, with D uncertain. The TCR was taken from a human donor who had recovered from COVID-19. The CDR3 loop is CASKKGLAGDTIYF. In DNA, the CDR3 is TGTGCCAGCAAAAAGGGCTTAGCCGGGGACACCATATATTTT.